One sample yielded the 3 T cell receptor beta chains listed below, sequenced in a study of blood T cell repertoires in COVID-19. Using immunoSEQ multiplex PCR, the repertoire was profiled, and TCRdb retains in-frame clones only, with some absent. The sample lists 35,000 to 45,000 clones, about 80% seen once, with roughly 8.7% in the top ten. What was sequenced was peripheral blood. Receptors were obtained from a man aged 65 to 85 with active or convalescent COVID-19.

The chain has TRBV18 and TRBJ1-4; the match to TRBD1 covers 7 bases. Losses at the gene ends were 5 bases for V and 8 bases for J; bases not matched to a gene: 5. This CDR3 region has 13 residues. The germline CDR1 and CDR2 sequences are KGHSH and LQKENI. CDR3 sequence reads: CASSLQGGEKLFF. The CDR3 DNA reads TGTGCCAGCTCATTGCAGGGGGGCGAAAAACTGTTTTTT.

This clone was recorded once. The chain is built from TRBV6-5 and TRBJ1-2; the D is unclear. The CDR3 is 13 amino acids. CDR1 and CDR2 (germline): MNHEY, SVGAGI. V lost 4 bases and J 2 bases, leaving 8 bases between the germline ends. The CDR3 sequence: CASSLTENYGYTF. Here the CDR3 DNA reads TGTGCCAGCAGTTTGACGGAGAACTATGGCTACACCTTC.

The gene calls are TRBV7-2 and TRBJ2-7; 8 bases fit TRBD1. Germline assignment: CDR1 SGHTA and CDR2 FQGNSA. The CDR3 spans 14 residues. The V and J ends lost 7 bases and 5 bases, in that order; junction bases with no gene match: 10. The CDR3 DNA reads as TGTGCCAGCACTCCCCAGGGGGCAAGCCACGAGCAGTACTTC. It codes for CASTPQGASHEQYF.